Sequencing of this T cell receptor (beta chain) was carried out in a study of shared clonotypes between healthy human individuals. Study-wide background: Aged 18 to 49, the donors were two women and three men. Study-wide results and limits: A generally larger estimated richness was seen in naive subsets than in memory subsets.

Terminally differentiated effector memory CD45RA+ cells were left out of the naive CD8 fraction, which was CD45RO-negative and positively selected for CCR7. All participating donors were Caucasian adults from Nashville, Tennessee. As concerns this clone: The antigen remains undetermined.

The CDR3 sequence is 14 residues long. The germline V gene encodes CDR1 SGDLS and CDR2 YYNGEE. The V segment lost 0 bases and the J segment 6 bases; nucleotides outside the gene matches: 5. The assay was carried out at the deep level. Clones were sequenced by immunoSEQ multiplex PCR, and TCRdb holds only the in-frame ones, with some missing. Found here are approximately 740,000 clones, 85% to 95% of them singletons; the top ten hold 24%. What was sequenced was naive CD8+ T cells sorted from blood. This receptor was obtained from a man younger than 45 in good health. The chain has TRBV9 and TRBJ2-7; 8 bases are shared with TRBD2. The CDR3 is CASSVGGRSLEQYF. The DNA for the CDR3 is TGTGCCAGCAGCGTAGGCGGGAGGAGCCTCGAGCAGTACTTC.